This TCR beta chain was captured in a study of shared clonotypes between healthy human individuals. Profiled with immunoSEQ multiplex PCR; TCRdb holds only in-frame clones, not every one. Among about 2,200,000 clones, roughly 91% were seen once, and the ten largest hold about 1.8%. CD45RO-negative, CCR7-positively selected cells formed the naive CD8 fraction, excluding terminally differentiated effector memory CD45RA+ cells. The count of this clone is one. The CDR3 runs 19 residues. Germline CDR1 reads LNHDA; CDR2 reads SQIVND (reference sequence). Trimming at V came to 3 bases and at J to 0 bases, leaving 13 bases not matched to a gene.

Sequencing was carried out using naive CD8+ T cells from PBMCs. The chain employs TRBV19 and TRBJ1-5, with 8 bases matching TRBD1. The sequence was collected from a man aged 18-30 years in good health. Some clones in this sample may be carry-over from other donors' samples. The CDR3 DNA reads TGTGCCAGTAGTATTTTTCCAACGACCGGGACAGGTAGCAATCAGCCCCAGCATTTT. This sequence encodes CASSIFPTTGTGSNQPQHF.